These T cell receptor beta chains were read from a single sample in a study of cytomegalovirus exposure and HLA in healthy donors. The protocol was immunoSEQ multiplex PCR, while the TCRdb copy is restricted to in-frame clones and leaves out a portion. The profile shows about 280,000 clones, more than 75% of them singletons. The sequencing input was PBMCs. Receptors were obtained from a woman between 18 and 29 years old in good health and CMV-seronegative. CDR3s include the opening cysteine and the closing phenylalanine or tryptophan. The D gene is left open where the match is weak. A row's size may be missing; if present it is once, few, many or a size class.

TRBD2	.	TRBV11-1	TRBJ2-3	CASSLGGNTQYF	TGTGCCAGCAGCTTGGGGGGGAATACGCAGTATTTT
TRBD2	.	TRBV30	TRBJ2-1	CACIKGLAGTYNEQFF	TGTGCCTGCATTAAAGGACTAGCGGGGACCTACAATGAGCAGTTCTTC
.	.	TRBV9	TRBJ1-2	CASSVGPGESNGYTF	TGTGCCAGCAGCGTAGGCCCAGGGGAGAGCAATGGCTACACCTTC
TRBD1	.	TRBV19	TRBJ1-1	CASSTEPGQGFMGEAFF	TGTGCCAGTAGTACTGAACCGGGACAGGGGTTTATGGGTGAAGCTTTCTTT
TRBD2	.	TRBV9	TRBJ2-3	CASSVGPRAGGTDTQYF	TGTGCCAGCAGCGTCGGGCCACGGGCGGGGGGCACAGATACGCAGTATTTT
TRBD1	once	TRBV27	TRBJ1-5	CASSGGTGGNQPQHF	TGTGCCAGCAGTGGAGGGACAGGGGGCAATCAGCCCCAGCATTTT
TRBD2	once	TRBV27	TRBJ2-2	CASSFLLAGGYTGELFF	TGTGCCAGCAGTTTCCTTCTAGCGGGAGGGTACACCGGGGAGCTGTTTTTT
.	.	TRBV6-5	TRBJ2-5	CASRARGQETQYF	TGTGCCAGCAGAGCGAGGGGGCAAGAGACCCAGTACTTC
.	.	TRBV7-8	TRBJ1-2	CASSLVRFGQGRGYTF	TGTGCCAGCAGCTTAGTTCGGTTTGGGCAGGGTAGAGGCTACACCTTC
.	.	TRBV25-1	TRBJ2-1	CASSEPSRSNEQFF	TGTGCCAGCAGTGAGCCTAGCCGGTCCAATGAGCAGTTCTTC
TRBD1	.	TRBV27	TRBJ1-2	CASSGTGGVYGYTF	TGTGCCAGCAGCGGAACAGGGGGCGTCTATGGCTACACCTTC
.	.	TRBV9	TRBJ1-1	CASSAAPGGTEAFF	TGTGCCAGCAGCGCAGCGCCGGGGGGCACTGAAGCTTTCTTT
.	many	TRBV18	TRBJ1-3	CASSPTGRSVSGNTIYF	TGTGCCAGCTCACCAACGGGTCGGTCGGTCTCTGGAAACACCATATATTTT
.	.	TRBV27	TRBJ2-4	CASSLNTKNIQYF	TGTGCCAGCAGTCTCAACACGAAAAACATTCAGTACTTC
.	.	TRBV7-3	TRBJ1-2	CASGPFVGSSYTF	TGTGCCAGCGGTCCGTTCGTGGGCAGCTCCTACACCTTC
.	.	TRBV25-1	TRBJ2-7	CASSEAGHPAYEQYF	TGTGCCAGCAGTGAAGCCGGACACCCAGCCTACGAGCAGTACTTC
TRBD1	few	TRBV28	TRBJ1-3	CASREQGTGNTIYF	TGTGCCAGCAGGGAACAGGGGACTGGAAACACCATATATTTT
.	.	TRBV19	TRBJ2-1	CASSIARGAYNEQFF	TGTGCCAGTAGTATAGCAAGGGGCGCCTACAATGAGCAGTTCTTC
TRBD1	.	TRBV9	TRBJ1-2	CASSGTGAYGYTF	TGTGCCAGCAGCGGGACAGGCGCCTATGGCTACACCTTC
.	.	TRBV5-1	TRBJ2-1	CASSPQVDEQFF	TGCGCCAGCAGCCCCCAGGTGGATGAGCAGTTCTTC
TRBD1	.	TRBV28	TRBJ1-1	CASSSHRDRHTEAFF	TGTGCCAGCAGTTCTCACCGGGACAGGCACACTGAAGCTTTCTTT
.	.	TRBV19	TRBJ2-2	CASIQDSPNTGELFF	TGTGCCAGTATCCAGGACAGCCCGAACACCGGGGAGCTGTTTTTT
TRBD1	.	TRBV27	TRBJ1-1	CASSFRVFRTGGTEAFF	TGTGCCAGCAGTTTTCGTGTTTTCCGGACAGGAGGCACTGAAGCTTTCTTT
.	.	TRBV6-5	TRBJ2-7	CASRPSHGMGLEQYF	TGTGCCAGCAGACCCTCCCACGGGATGGGTCTGGAGCAGTACTTC
.	.	TRBV29-1	TRBJ2-3	CSVATGSTDTQYF	TGCAGCGTCGCCACGGGGAGCACAGATACGCAGTATTTT
.	.	TRBV18	TRBJ1-4	CASSPSTALTDLFF	TGTGCCAGCTCACCATCGACAGCGCTAACTGACCTGTTTTTT
.	.	TRBV7-8	TRBJ2-5	CASSSPTGGRETQYF	TGTGCCAGCAGCTCCCCGACGGGGGGCCGGGAGACCCAGTACTTC
TRBD1	.	TRBV5-1	TRBJ2-7	CASSLPGQGLYEQYF	TGCGCCAGCAGCTTACCGGGACAGGGGTTGTACGAGCAGTACTTC
.	once	TRBV4-2	TRBJ2-7	CASSGFEGGVSYEQYF	TGTGCCAGCAGCGGCTTTGAAGGGGGAGTGAGCTACGAGCAGTACTTC
TRBD1	.	TRBV5-6	TRBJ1-1	CASWDSQTTNTEAFF	TGTGCCAGTTGGGACAGCCAAACGACGAACACTGAAGCTTTCTTT